This T cell receptor beta chain stems from a study of CXCR3-negative and CXCR3-positive naive CD8 T cells. Study-level results: In both naive subsets diversity was comparably high, whereas memory CD8+ cells showed much lower diversity. Hydrophobicity of TRB CDR3s was greater in CXCR3-positive naive cells than in CXCR3-negative naive cells. Cryopreserved cells showed partially decreased CXCR3 expression, and most assays used fresh PBMCs. Researchers reported similar TRBV-TRBJ usage in naive CXCR3-negative and CXCR3-positive cells, though memory differed.

The CDR3 totals 15 residues. Looked up from germline, CDR1 is LGHNA and CDR2 is YNFKEQ. A note on this clonotype: What it binds is not known.

The authors made the TRB cDNA libraries by 5' RACE using UMI labels. TCRdb re-called the 5' RACE reads and shows each CDR3 protein once, DNA omitted. Here the sample table reports 70,000 to 95,000 distinct CDR3 sequences. The sequencing input was naive CXCR3- CD8+ T cells from blood. Subset defined: CD45RO-CCR7+CD27+CD95- naive CD8+ T cells lacking CXCR3 (TNR3-). The TCR originated in a human donor in good health. Some clones in this sample may be carry-over from other donors' samples. The chain carries TRBV4-2 and TRBJ1-1; TCRdb proposes TRBD1, but this gene call is untestable without DNA. The chain's CDR3 is CASSHWGEMNTEAFF.